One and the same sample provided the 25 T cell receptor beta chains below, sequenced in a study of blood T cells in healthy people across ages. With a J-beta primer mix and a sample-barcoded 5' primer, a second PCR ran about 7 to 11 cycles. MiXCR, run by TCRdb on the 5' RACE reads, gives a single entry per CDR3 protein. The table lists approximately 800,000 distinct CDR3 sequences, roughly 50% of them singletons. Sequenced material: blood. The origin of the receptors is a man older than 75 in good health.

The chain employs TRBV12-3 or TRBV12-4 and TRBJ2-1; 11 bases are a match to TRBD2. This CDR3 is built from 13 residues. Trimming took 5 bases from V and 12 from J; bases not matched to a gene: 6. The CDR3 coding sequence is TGTGCCAGCAGTCCCACTAGCGGGAGCCGGCAGTTCTTC. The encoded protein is CASSPTSGSRQFF.

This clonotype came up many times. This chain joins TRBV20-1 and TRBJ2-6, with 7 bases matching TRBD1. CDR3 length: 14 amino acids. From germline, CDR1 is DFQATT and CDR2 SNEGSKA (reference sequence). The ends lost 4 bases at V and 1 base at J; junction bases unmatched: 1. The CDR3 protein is CSATTGSGANVLTF. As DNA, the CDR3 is TGCAGTGCTACGACAGGGTCTGGGGCCAACGTCCTGACTTTC.

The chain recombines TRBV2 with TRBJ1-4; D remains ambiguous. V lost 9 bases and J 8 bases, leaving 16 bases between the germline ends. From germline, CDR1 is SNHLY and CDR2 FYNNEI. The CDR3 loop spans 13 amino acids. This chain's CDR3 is CASGTGRREKLFF. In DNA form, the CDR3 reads TGTGCCAGTGGTACGGGCCGTCGGGAAAAACTGTTTTTT.

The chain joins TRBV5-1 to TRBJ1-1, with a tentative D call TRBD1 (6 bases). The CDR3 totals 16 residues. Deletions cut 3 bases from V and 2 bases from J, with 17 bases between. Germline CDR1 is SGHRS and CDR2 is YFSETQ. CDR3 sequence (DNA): TGCGCCAGCAGCTCCCCACAGGGTCGTGGAAACACTGAAGCTTTCTTT. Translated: CASSSPQGRGNTEAFF.

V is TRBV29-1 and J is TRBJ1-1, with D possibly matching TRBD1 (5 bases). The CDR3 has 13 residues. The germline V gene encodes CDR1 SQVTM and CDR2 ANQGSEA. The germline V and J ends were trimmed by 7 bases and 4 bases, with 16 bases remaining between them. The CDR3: CSATQGRGTEAFF. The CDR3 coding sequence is TGCAGCGCCACTCAGGGTAGGGGCACTGAAGCTTTCTTT.

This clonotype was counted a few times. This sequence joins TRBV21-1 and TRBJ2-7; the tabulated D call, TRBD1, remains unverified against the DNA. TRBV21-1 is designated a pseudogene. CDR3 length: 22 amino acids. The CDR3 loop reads CASSKGRSAGQGKKLDPYEQYF. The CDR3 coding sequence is TGTGCCAGCAGCAAAGGGCGATCGGCGGGACAGGGAAAGAAGTTAGATCCCTACGAGCAGTACTTC.

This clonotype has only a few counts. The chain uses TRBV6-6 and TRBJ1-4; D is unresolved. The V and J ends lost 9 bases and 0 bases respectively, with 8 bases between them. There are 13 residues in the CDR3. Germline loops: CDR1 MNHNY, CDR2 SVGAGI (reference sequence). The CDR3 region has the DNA TGTGCCAGTGGGTTTGCAACTAATGAAAAACTGTTTTTT. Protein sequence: CASGFATNEKLFF.

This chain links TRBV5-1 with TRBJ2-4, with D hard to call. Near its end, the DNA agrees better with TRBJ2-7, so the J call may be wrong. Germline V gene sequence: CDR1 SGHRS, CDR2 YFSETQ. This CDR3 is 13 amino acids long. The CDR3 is CASSDMLGYEQYF. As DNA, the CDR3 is TGCGCCAGCAGCGATATGCTTGGCTACGAGCAGTACTTC.

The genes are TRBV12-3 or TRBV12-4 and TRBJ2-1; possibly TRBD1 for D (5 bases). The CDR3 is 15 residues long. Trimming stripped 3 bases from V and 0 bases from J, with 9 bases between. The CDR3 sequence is CASSFQGSSYNEQFF. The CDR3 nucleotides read TGTGCCAGCAGTTTTCAGGGCAGCTCCTACAATGAGCAGTTCTTC.

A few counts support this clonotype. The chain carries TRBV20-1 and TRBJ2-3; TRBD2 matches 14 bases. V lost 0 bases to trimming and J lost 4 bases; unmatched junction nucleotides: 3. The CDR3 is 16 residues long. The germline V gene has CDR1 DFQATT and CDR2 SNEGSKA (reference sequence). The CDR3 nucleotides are TGCAGTGCTAGAGACCCGACTAGCGGGAGGGCAGATACGCAGTATTTT. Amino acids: CSARDPTSGRADTQYF.

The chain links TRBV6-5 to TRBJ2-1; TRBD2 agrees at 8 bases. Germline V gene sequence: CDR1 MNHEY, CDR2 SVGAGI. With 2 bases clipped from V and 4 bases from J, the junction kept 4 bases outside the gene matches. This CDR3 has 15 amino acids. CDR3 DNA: TGTGCCAGCAGTTACGCGGGAGGAAATTACAATGAGCAGTTCTTC. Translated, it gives CASSYAGGNYNEQFF.

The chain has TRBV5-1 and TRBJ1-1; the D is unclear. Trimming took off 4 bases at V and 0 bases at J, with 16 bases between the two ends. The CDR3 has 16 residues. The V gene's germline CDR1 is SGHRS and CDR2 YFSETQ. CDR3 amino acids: CASSTSGPNLNTEAFF. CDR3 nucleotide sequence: TGCGCCAGCAGCACCTCCGGGCCAAACTTGAACACTGAAGCTTTCTTT.

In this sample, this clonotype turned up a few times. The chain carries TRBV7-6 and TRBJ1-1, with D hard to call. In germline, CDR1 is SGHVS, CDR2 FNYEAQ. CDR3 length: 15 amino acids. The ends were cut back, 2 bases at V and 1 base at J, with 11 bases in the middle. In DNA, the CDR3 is TGTGCCAGCAGCTTATACGGCAGTAAGAACACTGAAGCTTTCTTT. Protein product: CASSLYGSKNTEAFF.

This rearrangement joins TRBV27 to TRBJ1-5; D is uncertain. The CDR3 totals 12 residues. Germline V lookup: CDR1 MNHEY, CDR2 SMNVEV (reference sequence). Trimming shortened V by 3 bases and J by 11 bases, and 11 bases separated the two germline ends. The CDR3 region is CASSFPGGTQHF. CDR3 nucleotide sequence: TGTGCCAGCAGTTTTCCCGGCGGGACCCAGCATTTT.

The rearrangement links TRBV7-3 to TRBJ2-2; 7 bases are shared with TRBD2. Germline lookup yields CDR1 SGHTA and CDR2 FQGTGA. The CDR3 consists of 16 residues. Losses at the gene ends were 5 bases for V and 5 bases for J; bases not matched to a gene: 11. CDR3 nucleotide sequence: TGTGCCAGCAGCCCTCGCGGGACTATACTTACCGGGGAGCTGTTTTTT. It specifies CASSPRGTILTGELFF. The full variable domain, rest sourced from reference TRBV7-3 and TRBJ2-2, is GAGVSQTPSNKVTEKGKYVELRCDPISGHTALYWYRQSLGQGPEFLIYFQGTGAADDSGLPNDRFFAVRPEGSVSTLKIQRTERGDSAVYLCASSPRGTILTGELFFGEGSRLTVL.

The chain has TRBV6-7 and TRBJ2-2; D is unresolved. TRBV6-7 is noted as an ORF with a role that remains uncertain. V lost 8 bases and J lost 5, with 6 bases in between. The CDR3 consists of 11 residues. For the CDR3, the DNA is TGTGCCAGCCCAGGTACCGGGGAGCTGTTTTTT. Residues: CASPGTGELFF.

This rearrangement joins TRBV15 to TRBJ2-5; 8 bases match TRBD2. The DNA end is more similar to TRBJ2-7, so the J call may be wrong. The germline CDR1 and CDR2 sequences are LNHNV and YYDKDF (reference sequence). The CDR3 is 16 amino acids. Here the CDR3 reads CATSRGSGARVYEQYF. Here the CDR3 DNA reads TGTGCCACCAGCAGAGGTAGCGGGGCGCGAGTATACGAGCAGTACTTC.

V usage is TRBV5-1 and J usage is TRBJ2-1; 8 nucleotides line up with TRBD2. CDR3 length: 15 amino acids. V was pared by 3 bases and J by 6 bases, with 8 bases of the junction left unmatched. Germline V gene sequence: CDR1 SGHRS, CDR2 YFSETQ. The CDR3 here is CASSSAGGWANEQFF. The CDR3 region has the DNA TGCGCCAGCAGCTCGGCGGGAGGCTGGGCCAATGAGCAGTTCTTC.

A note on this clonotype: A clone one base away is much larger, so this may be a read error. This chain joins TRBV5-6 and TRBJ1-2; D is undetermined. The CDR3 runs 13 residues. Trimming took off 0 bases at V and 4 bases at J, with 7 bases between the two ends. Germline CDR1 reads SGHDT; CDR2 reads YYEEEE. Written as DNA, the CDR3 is TGTGCCAGCAGCTTGGGGAAGGGCTATGGCTACACCTTC. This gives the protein CASSLGKGYGYTF.

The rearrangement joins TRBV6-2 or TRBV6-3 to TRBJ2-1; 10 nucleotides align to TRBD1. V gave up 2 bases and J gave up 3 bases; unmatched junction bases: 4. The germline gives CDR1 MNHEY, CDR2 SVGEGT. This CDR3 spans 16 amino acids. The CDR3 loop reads CASSYADRGLYNEQFF. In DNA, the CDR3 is TGTGCCAGCAGTTACGCTGACAGGGGGCTCTACAATGAGCAGTTCTTC.

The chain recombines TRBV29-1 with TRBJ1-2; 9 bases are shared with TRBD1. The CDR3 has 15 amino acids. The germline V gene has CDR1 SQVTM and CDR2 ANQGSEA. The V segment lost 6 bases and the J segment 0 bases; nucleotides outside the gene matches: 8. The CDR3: CSVVGQGNSNYGYTF. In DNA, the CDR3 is TGCAGCGTAGTCGGACAGGGGAATTCTAACTATGGCTACACCTTC.

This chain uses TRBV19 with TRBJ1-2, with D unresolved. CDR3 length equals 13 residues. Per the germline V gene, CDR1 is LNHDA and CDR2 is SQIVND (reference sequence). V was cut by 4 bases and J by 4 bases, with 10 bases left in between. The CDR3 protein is CASSNGRTYGYTF. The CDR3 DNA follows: TGTGCCAGTAGTAACGGCCGTACCTATGGCTACACCTTC.

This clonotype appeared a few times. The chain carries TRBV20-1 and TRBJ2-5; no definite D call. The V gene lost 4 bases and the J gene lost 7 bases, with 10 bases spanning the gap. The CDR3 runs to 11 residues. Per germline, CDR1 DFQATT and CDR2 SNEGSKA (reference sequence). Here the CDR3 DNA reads TGCAGTGCTACCCCGGTGGGGACCCAGTACTTC. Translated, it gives CSATPVGTQYF.

The CDR3 here is CSVELAQEENYGYTF. The CDR3 nucleotides are TGCAGCGTTGAGTTAGCCCAGGAGGAGAACTATGGCTACACCTTC. This rearrangement joins TRBV29-1 to TRBJ1-2, with unresolved D. The CDR3 contains 15 residues. Trimming shortened V by 3 bases and J by 2 bases, and 16 bases separated the two germline ends. Looked up from germline, CDR1 is SQVTM and CDR2 is ANQGSEA. Complete variable domain (other parts from reference TRBV29-1 and TRBJ1-2): SAVISQKPSRDICQRGTSLTIQCQVDSQVTMMFWYRQQPGQSLTLIATANQGSEATYESGFVIDKFPISRPNLTFSTLTVSNMSPEDSSIYLCSVELAQEENYGYTFGSGTRLTVV.

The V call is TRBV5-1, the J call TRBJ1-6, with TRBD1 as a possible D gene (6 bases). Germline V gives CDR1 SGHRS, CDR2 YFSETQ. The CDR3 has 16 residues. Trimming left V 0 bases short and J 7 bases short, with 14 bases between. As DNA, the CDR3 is TGCGCCAGCAGCTTGGAGGGGACGGACAGAAATTCACCCCTCCACTTT. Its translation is CASSLEGTDRNSPLHF.